The rows below give T cell receptor beta chains drawn from one sample of a study of T-cell reconstitution after alpha-beta-depleted transplantation in children. TCRdb processed the PCR reads anew with MiXCR; each CDR3 protein has one entry. The profile shows roughly 420,000 distinct CDR3 sequences, 15% to 20% of them singletons. This sample comprised PBMCs, mostly from graft donor cells, obtained 360 days after TCRalphabeta/CD19-depleted stem cell transplant. The receptors shown here come from a boy in the first two years of life who had a stem cell transplant for Wiskott-Aldrich syndrome, so the T cells may come from the graft donor. The CDR3 runs from the conserved cysteine through the conserved F or W.

cdr3_length	v_call	j_call	cdr3_aa
12	TRBV7-9	TRBJ1-1	CASSTWTGEAFF
15	TRBV5-1	TRBJ2-5	CASRRWGHGLETQYF
15	TRBV25-1	TRBJ2-7	CASSDRGTVTYEQYF
14	TRBV5-1	TRBJ2-7	CASSLNRGPYEQYF
15	TRBV29-1	TRBJ2-2	CSATPLAGRTGELFF
12	TRBV3-1	TRBJ2-1	CASSLRRGEQFF
19	TRBV3-1	TRBJ2-1	CASSQDQGLAGVELNEQFF
18	TRBV12-3/TRBV12-4	TRBJ2-1	CASRERSPGPLTYNEQFF
14	TRBV7-9	TRBJ2-7	CASSPGTLRYEQYF
15	TRBV21-1	TRBJ2-2	CASSKGQGSTGELFF
13	TRBV5-1	TRBJ2-7	CASSEAGYYEQYF
10	TRBV6-6	TRBJ1-1	CASILSGAFF
16	TRBV7-9	TRBJ2-4	CASSAGTGKAKNIQYF
13	TRBV12-3/TRBV12-4	TRBJ2-7	CASSLRQRYEQYF
14	TRBV9	TRBJ2-7	CASSVGNSAYEQYF
14	TRBV7-9	TRBJ2-7	CASSLASGSDEQYF
13	TRBV18	TRBJ2-7	CASSPLPAYEQYF
16	TRBV7-9	TRBJ2-3	CASSLVGLPKTDTQYF
14	TRBV4-1	TRBJ1-1	CASSQERITTEAFF
16	TRBV6-2/TRBV6-3	TRBJ2-7	CASRTSGRRGPYEQYF
16	TRBV4-1	TRBJ2-7	CASSPSSGVHSYEQYF
16	TRBV7-7	TRBJ2-3	CASSPLALAGSDTQYF
17	TRBV7-9	TRBJ2-7	CASSLAGGNSAPYEQYF
16	TRBV21-1	TRBJ1-2	CASSKITGQPNYGYTF
13	TRBV6-1	TRBJ2-2	CASSRGRTGELFF
14	TRBV24-1	TRBJ2-3	CATSLSDPTDTQYF
16	TRBV7-9	TRBJ2-7	CASSLNPGQGTYEQYF
16	TRBV12-3/TRBV12-4	TRBJ2-7	CASSPSSSVRTYEQYF
11	TRBV7-2	TRBJ2-7	CASSLRDEQYF
15	TRBV5-5	TRBJ2-2	CASSLIKPNTGELFF
16	TRBV18	TRBJ2-1	CASSPRLRDSYNEQFF
17	TRBV5-1	TRBJ2-6	CASSNGQGTSGANVLTF
14	TRBV10-3	TRBJ2-1	CAISEWTSYNEQFF
14	TRBV12-5	TRBJ2-5	CASARGQYQETQYF
15	TRBV2	TRBJ1-1	CASSDLGPGRTEAFF
13	TRBV11-2	TRBJ2-7	CASSLVGRDQQYF
14	TRBV6-1	TRBJ1-2	CATNRVGKHYGYTF
11	TRBV5-1	TRBJ1-1	CASRQGTEAFF
11	TRBV12-3/TRBV12-4	TRBJ2-7	CASRGRYEQYF
17	TRBV4-1	TRBJ2-1	CASSQVGVTYSYNEQFF
13	TRBV10-3	TRBJ2-2	CAMKDENTGELFF
13	TRBV29-1	TRBJ1-2	CSVERQRNYGYTF
16	TRBV28	TRBJ2-3	CASCGPHGLATDTQYF
14	TRBV14	TRBJ2-1	CASSQVDRYNEQFF
15	TRBV4-1	TRBJ2-2	CASSQETGGTGELFF
14	TRBV11-2	TRBJ2-5	CASSLAPEGETQYF
15	TRBV5-1	TRBJ2-7	CASSLVAFSSYEQYF
14	TRBV5-1	TRBJ2-7	CASSFPWGSYEQYF
15	TRBV6-5	TRBJ2-5	CASSYSSATQETQYF